Listed here is a single T cell receptor beta chain. The donors were part of the validation cohort, which consisted of under 150 subjects and was separate from the first cohort of about 720 subjects. The data were taken from a study of cytomegalovirus exposure and HLA in healthy donors. The protocol was immunoSEQ multiplex PCR, while the TCRdb copy is restricted to in-frame clones and leaves out a portion. The sample lists about 150,000 clones, less than 95% occurring once. This CDR3 is built from 16 residues. Losses at the gene ends were 10 bases for V and 2 bases for J; bases not matched to a gene: 15.

This TCR was sampled from a man younger than 35 in good health and CMV-seropositive. Sequenced material: PBMCs. This chain connects TRBV23-1 to TRBJ1-2; 8 bases agree with TRBD1. TRBV23-1 is an open reading frame whose function is uncertain. CDR3 region: CATTEGQGAINYGYTF. The CDR3 DNA reads TGCGCCACCACAGAAGGACAGGGCGCGATCAACTATGGCTACACCTTC.